The source of this T cell receptor (beta chain) is a study of identical twins. Template switching added a universal primer site; cDNA carried unique molecular identifiers. Using its own MiXCR run on the 5' RACE reads, TCRdb lists one record per CDR3 protein. The profile covers 500,000 or so distinct CDR3 sequences, with more than 13% appearing a single time and about 1% taken by the ten largest. This clonotype was seen a handful of times. In germline, CDR1 is SNHLY, CDR2 FYNNEI. Unmatched junction bases numbered 4, after V lost 5 bases and J lost 6 bases. The CDR3 is made up of 15 amino acids. These data are also associated with another study on yellow fever vaccine responses in identical twins. That work contributes: Each twin's T cell response to the vaccine was reported to look partly convergent and partly personalized.

This receptor was taken from a woman aged 18-29 years in good health. The chain couples TRBV2 to TRBJ2-1; 13 bases line up with TRBD2. Source material: CD4+ T cells sorted from blood. The CDR3 loop reads CASSLTSGRANEQFF. The CDR3 DNA sequence: TGTGCCAGCAGTCTTACTAGCGGGAGGGCCAATGAGCAGTTCTTC.